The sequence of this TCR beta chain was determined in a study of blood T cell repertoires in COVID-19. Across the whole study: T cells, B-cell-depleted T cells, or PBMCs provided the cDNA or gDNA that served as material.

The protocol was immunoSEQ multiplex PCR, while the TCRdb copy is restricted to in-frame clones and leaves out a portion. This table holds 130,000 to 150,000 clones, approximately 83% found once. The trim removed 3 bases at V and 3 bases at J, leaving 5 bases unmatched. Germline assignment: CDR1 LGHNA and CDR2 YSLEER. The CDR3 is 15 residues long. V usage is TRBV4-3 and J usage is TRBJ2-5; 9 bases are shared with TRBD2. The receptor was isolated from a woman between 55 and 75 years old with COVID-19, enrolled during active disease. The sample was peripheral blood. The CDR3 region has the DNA TGCGCCAGCAGCCAGGCGGGGGGGCCCGAAGAGACCCAGTACTTC. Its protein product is CASSQAGGPEETQYF.